The TCR beta chain under discussion was sequenced for a study of OX40 agonist ivuxolimab in advanced cancers. This clone was counted a single time. TCRdb's table, derived via immunoSEQ multiplex PCR, lists solely in-frame clones and lacks some. The sample records 25,000 to 30,000 clones, 65% to 90% being singletons. V lost 2 bases, J lost 9 bases, and 6 bases lay in between. The CDR3 contains 11 residues. The germline CDR1 and CDR2 sequences are MNHEY and SVGAGI. This TCR was recovered from an adult with an advanced solid tumor such as melanoma, head and neck, liver or kidney cancer. This chain connects TRBV6-5 to TRBJ2-3, with TRBD2 as a possible D gene (6 bases). The starting material was CD4+ or CD8+ T cells sorted from blood, obtained in a trial of the OX40 agonist ivuxolimab. CDR3 protein: CASSYGGTQYF. CDR3 DNA sequence: TGTGCCAGCAGTTACGGGGGGACGCAGTATTTT.